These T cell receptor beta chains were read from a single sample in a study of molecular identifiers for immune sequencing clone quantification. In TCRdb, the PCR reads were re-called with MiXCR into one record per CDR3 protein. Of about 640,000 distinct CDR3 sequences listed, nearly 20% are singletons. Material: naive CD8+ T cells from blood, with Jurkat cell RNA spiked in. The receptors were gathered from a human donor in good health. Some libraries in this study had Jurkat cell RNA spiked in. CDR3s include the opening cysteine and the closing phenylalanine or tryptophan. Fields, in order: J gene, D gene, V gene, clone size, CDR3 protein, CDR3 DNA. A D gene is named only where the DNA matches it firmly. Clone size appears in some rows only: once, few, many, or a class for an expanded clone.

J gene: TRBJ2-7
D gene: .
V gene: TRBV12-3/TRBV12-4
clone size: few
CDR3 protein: CASRPSVSYEQYF
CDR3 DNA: TGTGCCAGCAGACCTAGCGTCTCCTACGAGCAGTACTTC

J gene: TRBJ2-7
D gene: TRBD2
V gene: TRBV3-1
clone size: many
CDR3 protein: CASSQDPGSGSYEQYF
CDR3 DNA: TGTGCCAGCAGCCAAGACCCCGGTAGCGGGAGTTACGAGCAGTACTTC

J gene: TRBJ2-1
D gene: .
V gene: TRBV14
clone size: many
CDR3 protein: CASSHSRARVGHNEQFF
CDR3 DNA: TGTGCCAGCAGCCATTCCCGCGCAAGGGTCGGCCACAATGAGCAGTTCTTC

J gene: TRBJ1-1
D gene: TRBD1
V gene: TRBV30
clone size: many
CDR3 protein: CAWERSGGLNTEAFF
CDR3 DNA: TGTGCCTGGGAACGCTCAGGGGGCCTGAACACTGAAGCTTTCTTT

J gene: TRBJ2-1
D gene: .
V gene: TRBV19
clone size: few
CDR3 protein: CASHVGSDYNEQFF
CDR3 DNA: TGTGCCAGTCACGTGGGGTCAGACTACAATGAGCAGTTCTTC

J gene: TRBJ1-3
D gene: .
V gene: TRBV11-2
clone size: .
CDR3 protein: CASSSMSSGNAIYF
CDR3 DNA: TGTGCCAGCAGCAGCATGAGCTCTGGAAACGCCATATATTTT

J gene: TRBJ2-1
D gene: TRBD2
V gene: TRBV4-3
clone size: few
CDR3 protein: CASSQELAGGHEQFF
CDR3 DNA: TGCGCCAGCAGCCAAGAGCTAGCGGGGGGGCATGAGCAGTTCTTC

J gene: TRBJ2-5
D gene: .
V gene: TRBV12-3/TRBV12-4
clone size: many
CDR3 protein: CASSILGDQETQYF
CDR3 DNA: TGTGCCAGTAGTATCTTAGGGGATCAAGAGACCCAGTACTTC

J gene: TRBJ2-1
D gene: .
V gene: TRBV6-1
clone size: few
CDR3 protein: CASSEQQYNEQFF
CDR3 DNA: TGTGCCAGCAGTGAACAGCAGTACAATGAGCAGTTCTTC

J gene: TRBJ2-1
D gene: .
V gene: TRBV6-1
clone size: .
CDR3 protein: CASSEYPLAEATYNEQFF
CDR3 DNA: TGTGCCAGCAGTGAATACCCCTTGGCCGAGGCCACCTACAATGAGCAGTTCTTC

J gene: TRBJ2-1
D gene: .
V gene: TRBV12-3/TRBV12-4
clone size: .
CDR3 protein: CASTFASSEQFF
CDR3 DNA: TGTGCCAGCACCTTCGCTTCGAGTGAGCAGTTCTTC

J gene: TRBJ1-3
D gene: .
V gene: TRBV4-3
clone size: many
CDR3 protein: CASSQEKGLSGNTIYF
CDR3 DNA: TGCGCCAGCAGCCAAGAGAAGGGCCTCTCTGGAAACACCATATATTTT

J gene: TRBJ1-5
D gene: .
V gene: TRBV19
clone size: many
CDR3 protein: CASSMFSRQPQHF
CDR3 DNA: TGTGCCAGTAGTATGTTCAGTAGGCAGCCCCAGCATTTT

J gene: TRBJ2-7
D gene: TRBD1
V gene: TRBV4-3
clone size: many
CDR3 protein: CASSQAPGQGGEQYF
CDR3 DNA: TGCGCCAGCAGCCAAGCACCGGGACAGGGAGGCGAGCAGTACTTC

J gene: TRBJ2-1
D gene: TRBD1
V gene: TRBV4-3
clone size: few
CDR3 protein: CASSQDYSGQGLLDEQFF
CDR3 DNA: TGCGCCAGCAGCCAAGACTACTCGGGACAGGGGCTTCTGGATGAGCAGTTCTTC

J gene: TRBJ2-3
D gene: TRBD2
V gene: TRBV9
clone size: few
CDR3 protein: CASSAWREGPPTQYF
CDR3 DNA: TGTGCCAGCAGCGCGTGGCGGGAGGGCCCCCCGACGCAGTATTTT

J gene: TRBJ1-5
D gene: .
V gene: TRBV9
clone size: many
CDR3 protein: CASSPQGRGNQPQHF
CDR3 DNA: TGTGCCAGCAGCCCACAGGGTCGTGGTAATCAGCCCCAGCATTTT

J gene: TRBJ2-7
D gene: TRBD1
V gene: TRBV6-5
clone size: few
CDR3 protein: CASSQGTEVWQYF
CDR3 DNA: TGTGCCAGCAGTCAAGGGACAGAAGTTTGGCAGTACTTC

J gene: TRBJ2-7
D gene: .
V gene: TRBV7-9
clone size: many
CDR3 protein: CASTKPGTSYEQYF
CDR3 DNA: TGTGCCAGCACCAAGCCCGGAACGTCCTACGAGCAGTACTTC

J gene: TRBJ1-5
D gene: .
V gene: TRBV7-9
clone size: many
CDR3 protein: CASSLYGDSNQPQHF
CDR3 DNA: TGTGCCAGCAGCTTATATGGAGATAGCAATCAGCCCCAGCATTTT

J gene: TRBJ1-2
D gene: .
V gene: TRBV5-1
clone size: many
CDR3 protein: CASSRGEFPPGYTF
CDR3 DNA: TGCGCCAGCAGCCGGGGGGAGTTCCCACCTGGCTACACCTTC

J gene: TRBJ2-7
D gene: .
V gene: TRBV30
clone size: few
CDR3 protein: CARSKRPGQRSYEQYF
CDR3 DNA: TGTGCCCGGAGTAAACGTCCGGGACAACGCTCCTACGAGCAGTACTTC

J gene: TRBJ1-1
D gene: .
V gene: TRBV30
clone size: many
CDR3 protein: CAWSVVRGNTEAFF
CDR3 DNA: TGTGCCTGGAGTGTGGTTCGGGGAAACACTGAAGCTTTCTTT

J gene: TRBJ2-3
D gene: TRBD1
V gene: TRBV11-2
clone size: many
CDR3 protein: CASAGQGIDTQYF
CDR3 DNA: TGTGCCAGCGCGGGACAGGGCATAGATACGCAGTATTTT

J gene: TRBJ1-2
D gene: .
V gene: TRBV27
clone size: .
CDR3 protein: CASSLNRYNYGYTF
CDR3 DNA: TGTGCCAGCAGTTTAAACCGCTATAACTATGGCTACACCTTC